This is a list of T cell receptor beta chains from one sample in a study of shared clonotypes between healthy human individuals. TCRdb keeps only in-frame clones here, not all; method: immunoSEQ multiplex PCR. Counted here are around 2.3 million clones, roughly 95% occurring once; the ten biggest clones make up less than 0.15%. Sequencing was performed on naive CD4+ T cells sorted from blood. The receptors originated from a man aged 18 to 30 in good health. Both conserved end residues are part of each CDR3. D genes are given only for firm matches. Size is stated for part of the rows, as once, few or many counts, or as a class when the clone is expanded.

clone_size,v_call,j_call,d_call,cdr3_aa,cdr3_nt
.,TRBV9,TRBJ2-1,TRBD2,CASSTFGLAESYNEQFF,TGTGCCAGCAGCACCTTCGGACTAGCGGAATCCTACAATGAGCAGTTCTTC
.,TRBV7-2,TRBJ2-7,.,CASSLLGAGFEQYF,TGTGCCAGCAGCTTATTAGGCGCAGGGTTCGAGCAGTACTTC
.,TRBV2,TRBJ2-2,.,CASSVENTGELFF,TGTGCCAGCAGTGTGGAGAACACCGGGGAGCTGTTTTTT
.,TRBV27,TRBJ2-1,.,CASSLYGPGSYNEQFF,TGTGCCAGCAGTTTATACGGACCAGGATCCTACAATGAGCAGTTCTTC
.,TRBV6-4,TRBJ1-5,.,CASSENDGGQPQHF,TGTGCCAGCAGTGAGAACGACGGGGGGCAGCCCCAGCATTTT
.,TRBV18,TRBJ2-7,.,CASATLGDEQYF,TGTGCCAGCGCTACCCTAGGGGACGAGCAGTACTTC
once,TRBV4-2,TRBJ1-2,TRBD1,CASSQVPGTGDYTF,TGTGCCAGCAGCCAAGTCCCCGGGACAGGGGACTACACCTTC
.,TRBV13,TRBJ2-6,.,CASSLQGSGANVLTF,TGTGCCAGCAGCTTACAGGGCTCTGGGGCCAACGTCCTGACTTTC
.,TRBV21-1,TRBJ1-5,.,CASSKGQYSNQPQHF,TGTGCCAGCAGCAAAGGGCAGTATAGCAATCAGCCCCAGCATTTT
.,TRBV6-5,TRBJ2-7,TRBD2,CASSYRSGGTYEQYF,TGTGCCAGCAGTTACCGCAGCGGGGGGACCTACGAGCAGTACTTC
.,TRBV23-1,TRBJ1-2,TRBD1,CASSPYRGRYGYTF,TGCGCCAGCAGTCCTTACAGGGGTAGGTATGGCTACACCTTC
.,TRBV9,TRBJ2-1,.,CASSPQTTSSYNEQFF,TGTGCCAGCAGCCCACAGACTACAAGCTCCTACAATGAGCAGTTCTTC
.,TRBV19,TRBJ2-7,.,CASSMWAGEQYF,TGTGCCAGTAGTATGTGGGCTGGCGAGCAGTACTTC
.,TRBV5-4,TRBJ2-7,.,CASSLDRTYSYEQYF,TGTGCCAGCAGCTTGGACCGAACCTACTCCTACGAGCAGTACTTC
.,TRBV10-1,TRBJ2-1,TRBD2,CASTTWEGVYSYNEQFF,TGCGCCAGCACTACTTGGGAGGGCGTATACTCCTACAATGAGCAGTTCTTC
.,TRBV19,TRBJ2-1,TRBD1,CASSMRGGVSYNEQFF,TGTGCCAGTAGTATGCGAGGGGGCGTTTCCTACAATGAGCAGTTCTTC
.,TRBV19,TRBJ2-3,.,CASSINPDTQYF,TGTGCCAGTAGTATAAATCCAGATACGCAGTATTTT
.,TRBV6-1,TRBJ1-1,.,CASSAFSGQPNTEAFF,TGTGCCAGCAGTGCCTTTTCTGGACAGCCGAACACTGAAGCTTTCTTT
.,TRBV7-9,TRBJ1-6,.,CASTQSSYNSPLHF,TGTGCCAGCACTCAGAGCTCCTATAATTCACCCCTCCACTTT
.,TRBV30,TRBJ1-6,.,CAWGTAKKMGVPQNSPLHF,TGTGCCTGGGGTACCGCCAAAAAGATGGGAGTCCCTCAAAATTCACCCCTCCACTTT
.,TRBV4-2,TRBJ2-5,.,CASSQDLQETQYF,TGTGCCAGCAGCCAAGACCTACAAGAGACCCAGTACTTC
once,TRBV6-5,TRBJ1-2,TRBD1,CASRRGQGGYGYTF,TGTGCCAGCAGACGGGGACAGGGGGGGTATGGCTACACCTTC
.,TRBV5-1,TRBJ1-4,.,CASLAAEEATTNEKLFF,TGCGCCAGCCTAGCAGCAGAAGAGGCTACAACTAATGAAAAACTGTTTTTT
.,TRBV7-2,TRBJ1-2,.,CASSLAMGDYGYTF,TGTGCCAGCAGCTTAGCGATGGGGGACTATGGCTACACCTTC
.,TRBV7-2,TRBJ2-7,TRBD2,CASSFRSGTYEQYF,TGTGCCAGCAGCTTTCGCAGCGGGACCTACGAGCAGTACTTC
.,TRBV21-1,TRBJ1-3,.,CASSKPHKKAIWGNTIYF,TGTGCCAGCAGCAAACCTCATAAAAAGGCCATATGGGGAAACACCATATATTTT
.,TRBV5-1,TRBJ2-3,TRBD2,CASSLVTSGTDTQYF,TGCGCCAGCAGCTTGGTTACTAGCGGCACAGATACGCAGTATTTT
.,TRBV5-1,TRBJ2-2,.,CASSLERPNTGELFF,TGCGCCAGCAGCTTGGAGCGTCCCAACACCGGGGAGCTGTTTTTT
.,TRBV7-9,TRBJ1-4,TRBD1,CASSSYRDREFQLFF,TGTGCCAGCAGCTCCTACCGGGACAGGGAATTTCAACTGTTTTTT
.,TRBV6-5,TRBJ2-3,TRBD1,CASSYGDSPTDTQYF,TGTGCCAGCAGTTACGGGGACAGTCCCACAGATACGCAGTATTTT
.,TRBV5-4,TRBJ2-5,.,CASSAGQRETQYF,TGTGCCAGCAGCGCGGGACAGAGAGAGACCCAGTACTTC
.,TRBV11-2,TRBJ2-7,TRBD1,CASARGTGLNEQYF,TGTGCCAGCGCCAGGGGGACAGGGCTCAACGAGCAGTACTTC
.,TRBV25-1,TRBJ2-5,TRBD1,CASSGTGGWETQYF,TGTGCCAGCAGTGGAACAGGGGGCTGGGAGACCCAGTACTTC
.,TRBV27,TRBJ2-7,.,CASSPTGGPYEQYF,TGTGCCAGCAGCCCCACCGGGGGGCCCTACGAGCAGTACTTC
.,TRBV11-2,TRBJ2-2,TRBD2,CASRVAGGPIRDGELFF,TGTGCCAGCAGGGTAGCGGGAGGGCCGATTAGAGACGGGGAGCTGTTTTTT
.,TRBV4-1,TRBJ1-1,TRBD1,CASSSNRRAGTALNTEAFF,TGCGCCAGCAGCTCCAATCGGCGGGCCGGGACAGCCCTGAACACTGAAGCTTTCTTT
few,TRBV18,TRBJ2-5,.,CASSPGAETQYF,TGTGCCAGCTCACCAGGGGCGGAGACCCAGTACTTC
.,TRBV4-2,TRBJ2-7,.,CASSQEVGGATYEQYF,TGTGCCAGCAGCCAAGAGGTGGGCGGGGCTACCTACGAGCAGTACTTC
.,TRBV6-6,TRBJ1-2,TRBD1,CASSPGQGGTGVF,TGTGCCAGCAGTCCCGGACAGGGTGGTACAGGGGTCTTC
few,TRBV30,TRBJ1-1,.,CAWSSGLSEAFF,TGTGCCTGGAGTTCCGGGCTTAGTGAAGCTTTCTTT
.,TRBV27,TRBJ2-7,.,CASSFPPGTDYEQYF,TGTGCCAGCAGTTTCCCCCCGGGCACCGATTACGAGCAGTACTTC
once,TRBV18,TRBJ2-5,.,CASSRRRYQETQYF,TGTGCCAGCTCACGCAGGAGGTACCAAGAGACCCAGTACTTC